The rows below give T cell receptor beta chains drawn from one sample of a study of cytomegalovirus exposure and HLA in healthy donors. Data came from immunoSEQ multiplex PCR; TCRdb stores just in-frame clones and leaves some out. Among 100,000 to 150,000 clones, over 70% were seen once, and the ten largest hold about 1.5%. The sequencing sample was made of PBMCs. Source of these receptors: a woman under 30 in good health and CMV-seronegative. Each CDR3 is given with its conserved first and last residue. The D gene is left open where the match is weak. The size of a clone is reported for some rows only, either as once, few or many, or as a class for expanded clones.

v_call	d_call	j_call	clone_size	cdr3_nt	cdr3_aa
TRBV30	TRBD1	TRBJ2-2	.	TGTGCCTGGACCGAGGGACAGGGCTATCCCACCGGGGAGCTGTTTTTT	CAWTEGQGYPTGELFF
TRBV18	.	TRBJ2-1	.	TGTGCCAGCTCACGAGCGTCGCTCTCCTACAATGAGCAGTTCTTC	CASSRASLSYNEQFF
TRBV9	TRBD2	TRBJ2-3	.	TGTGCCAGCCGCTCGGGAGGAGGCATTGATACGCAGTATTTT	CASRSGGGIDTQYF
TRBV6-4	TRBD2	TRBJ2-2	.	TGTGCCAGCAGTGACGGCGGGAGTGCCGGCGGGGAGCTGTTTTTT	CASSDGGSAGGELFF
TRBV5-1	TRBD2	TRBJ2-1	.	TGCGCCAGCAGCGGCGGGTCGGCGGGAGAAGGCAATGAGCAGTTCTTC	CASSGGSAGEGNEQFF
TRBV6-4	TRBD2	TRBJ2-1	.	TGTGCCAGCAGTGACCCAGCGGGAGGAAACAATGAGCAGTTCTTC	CASSDPAGGNNEQFF
TRBV19	.	TRBJ1-1	.	TGTGCCAGTAGTCGAGGCATTGTGACTGAAGCTTTCTTT	CASSRGIVTEAFF
TRBV19	TRBD1	TRBJ1-2	.	TGTGCCAGTAGTCGTACAGGGGGTACTACCTATGGCTACACCTTC	CASSRTGGTTYGYTF
TRBV19	.	TRBJ1-5	.	TGTGCCAGTAGTATTACCAGGGGAGGCAATCAGCCCCAGCATTTT	CASSITRGGNQPQHF
TRBV6-1	TRBD2	TRBJ2-3	.	TGTGCCATCTACTTTACGGGGGGTACAGATACGCAGTATTTT	CAIYFTGGTDTQYF
TRBV15	.	TRBJ2-7	few	TGTGCCACCAGCACCTCTACCGCCGCCTACGAGCAGTACTTC	CATSTSTAAYEQYF
TRBV5-1	TRBD1	TRBJ1-2	.	TGCGCCAGCAGTTCCGGACAGGGTCCGGGTGGCTACACCTTC	CASSSGQGPGGYTF
TRBV29-1	TRBD1	TRBJ2-3	.	TGCAGCTATCTCGACAGGGGGGATACGCAGTATTTT	CSYLDRGDTQYF
TRBV19	TRBD2	TRBJ2-3	.	TGTGCCAGCCAAAACGGGGGGTACACAGATACGCAGTATTTT	CASQNGGYTDTQYF
TRBV4-1	TRBD2	TRBJ2-1	.	TGCGCCAGCAGCCTCGGACTAGGTTTCTACAATGAGCAGTTCTTC	CASSLGLGFYNEQFF
TRBV18	.	TRBJ2-5	.	TGTGCCAGCTCAACGCGACACATTCAAGAGACCCAGTACTTC	CASSTRHIQETQYF